This is a list of T cell receptor beta chains from one sample in a study of Ad26.COV2.S vaccination and SARS-CoV-2 variants. Some clones are missing from TCRdb's copy, which holds only in-frame ones; the method was immunoSEQ multiplex PCR. The top ten clones hold 2.5% to 3% of a sample with fewer than 500,000 clones, roughly 87% of them seen once. The source was peripheral blood, collected in a trial of Ad26.COV2.S vaccine versus placebo. The receptors stem from a person aged 18-60 years who received the Ad26.COV2.S COVID-19 vaccine or a placebo. Both conserved end residues are part of each CDR3. The D gene is left open where the match is weak. The size field is filled for only some rows; it gives once, few, many or a size class.

clone size: NA
D gene: NA
J gene: TRBJ2-3
V gene: TRBV5-1
CDR3 protein: CASRFKYTPSAQDTQYF
CDR3 DNA: TGCGCCAGCAGGTTTAAGTATACGCCTAGCGCCCAAGATACGCAGTATTTT

clone size: NA
D gene: TRBD1
J gene: TRBJ1-1
V gene: TRBV7-9
CDR3 protein: CASSSWTGYTEAFF
CDR3 DNA: TGTGCCAGCAGCTCCTGGACAGGATACACTGAAGCTTTCTTT

clone size: NA
D gene: TRBD1
J gene: TRBJ2-5
V gene: TRBV5-1
CDR3 protein: CASSLGGTGEQETQYF
CDR3 DNA: TGCGCCAGCAGCTTAGGAGGGACAGGGGAGCAAGAGACCCAGTACTTC

clone size: NA
D gene: NA
J gene: TRBJ1-4
V gene: TRBV28
CDR3 protein: CASAPQGWSEKLFF
CDR3 DNA: TGTGCCAGCGCACCTCAGGGGTGGAGTGAAAAACTGTTTTTT

clone size: NA
D gene: NA
J gene: TRBJ2-3
V gene: TRBV18
CDR3 protein: CASSSVSTDTQYF
CDR3 DNA: TGTGCCAGCTCGTCGGTTAGCACAGATACGCAGTATTTT

clone size: once
D gene: NA
J gene: TRBJ1-2
V gene: TRBV7-9
CDR3 protein: CASTRDTLYWGYTF
CDR3 DNA: TGTGCCAGCACCCGAGACACCCTCTATTGGGGCTACACCTTC

clone size: NA
D gene: TRBD2
J gene: TRBJ2-3
V gene: TRBV10-3
CDR3 protein: CAISVVAGAEDTQYF
CDR3 DNA: TGTGCCATCAGTGTCGTAGCGGGGGCAGAGGATACGCAGTATTTT

clone size: NA
D gene: NA
J gene: TRBJ2-1
V gene: TRBV7-3
CDR3 protein: CASRSGALIGQFF
CDR3 DNA: TGTGCCAGCAGGTCGGGAGCCTTGATCGGGCAGTTCTTC

clone size: NA
D gene: NA
J gene: TRBJ2-7
V gene: TRBV28
CDR3 protein: CASSFQQGRGPLSF
CDR3 DNA: TGTGCCAGCAGTTTCCAACAGGGTAGAGGACCACTCAGCTTC

clone size: NA
D gene: NA
J gene: TRBJ2-1
V gene: TRBV5-1
CDR3 protein: CASSLGNTNNEQFF
CDR3 DNA: TGCGCCAGCAGCTTGGGGAATACAAACAATGAGCAGTTCTTC

clone size: NA
D gene: NA
J gene: TRBJ1-5
V gene: TRBV18
CDR3 protein: CASSHSRGFNQPQHF
CDR3 DNA: TGTGCCAGCTCACACTCCCGGGGTTTCAATCAGCCCCAGCATTTT

clone size: NA
D gene: TRBD1
J gene: TRBJ1-5
V gene: TRBV7-8
CDR3 protein: CASSSQGVVSNQPQHF
CDR3 DNA: TGTGCCAGCAGCTCTCAGGGGGTGGTGAGCAATCAGCCCCAGCATTTT

clone size: few
D gene: TRBD1
J gene: TRBJ1-6
V gene: TRBV18
CDR3 protein: CASAPTGVDSPLHF
CDR3 DNA: TGTGCCAGCGCCCCGACAGGGGTGGATTCACCCCTCCACTTT

clone size: NA
D gene: NA
J gene: TRBJ2-3
V gene: TRBV4-2
CDR3 protein: CASSQDPVLLSTDTQYF
CDR3 DNA: TGTGCCAGCAGCCAAGATCCCGTGTTGCTTAGCACAGATACGCAGTATTTT

clone size: NA
D gene: TRBD2
J gene: TRBJ2-1
V gene: TRBV3-1/TRBV3-2
CDR3 protein: CASSQQPSGYNEQFF
CDR3 DNA: TGTGCCAGCAGCCAACAGCCTAGCGGATACAATGAGCAGTTCTTC

clone size: NA
D gene: TRBD1
J gene: TRBJ1-2
V gene: TRBV5-1
CDR3 protein: CASSLGQGTGYTF
CDR3 DNA: TGCGCCAGCAGCTTGGGACAGGGGACAGGCTACACCTTC

clone size: NA
D gene: TRBD1
J gene: TRBJ1-2
V gene: TRBV6-2/TRBV6-3
CDR3 protein: CASSYHWTGDYGYTF
CDR3 DNA: TGTGCCAGCAGTTACCATTGGACAGGGGACTATGGCTACACCTTC

clone size: many
D gene: NA
J gene: TRBJ2-2
V gene: TRBV12-3/TRBV12-4
CDR3 protein: CASSGQFGELFF
CDR3 DNA: TGTGCCAGCAGTGGACAGTTCGGGGAGCTGTTTTTT

clone size: NA
D gene: NA
J gene: TRBJ2-6
V gene: TRBV6-2/TRBV6-3
CDR3 protein: CASSYSVQGANVLTF
CDR3 DNA: TGTGCCAGCAGTTACTCGGTGCAAGGGGCCAACGTCCTGACTTTC

clone size: NA
D gene: NA
J gene: TRBJ2-7
V gene: TRBV25-1
CDR3 protein: CASMEAGYYEQYF
CDR3 DNA: TGTGCCAGCATGGAAGCAGGGTACTACGAGCAGTACTTC

clone size: NA
D gene: TRBD2
J gene: TRBJ2-1
V gene: TRBV5-8
CDR3 protein: CAGTSGRLNEQFF
CDR3 DNA: TGTGCCGGGACTAGCGGGAGGTTGAATGAGCAGTTCTTC

clone size: once
D gene: TRBD2
J gene: TRBJ2-3
V gene: TRBV13
CDR3 protein: CASSSRDYQDTQYF
CDR3 DNA: TGTGCCAGCAGCTCAAGGGACTATCAAGATACGCAGTATTTT

clone size: NA
D gene: TRBD1
J gene: TRBJ2-3
V gene: TRBV30
CDR3 protein: CAWRTGGGGTDTQYF
CDR3 DNA: TGTGCCTGGAGGACAGGGGGCGGGGGCACAGATACGCAGTATTTT

clone size: NA
D gene: NA
J gene: TRBJ1-5
V gene: TRBV21-1
CDR3 protein: CASSKEGGRPGHQPQHF
CDR3 DNA: TGTGCCAGCAGCAAAGAAGGGGGACGGCCAGGCCATCAGCCCCAGCATTTT

clone size: NA
D gene: NA
J gene: TRBJ2-1
V gene: TRBV5-1
CDR3 protein: CASSLRTGTYNEQFF
CDR3 DNA: TGCGCCAGCAGCTTGAGAACGGGGACCTACAATGAGCAGTTCTTC

clone size: NA
D gene: NA
J gene: TRBJ2-4
V gene: TRBV5-6
CDR3 protein: CASSLAVRGAAKNIQYF
CDR3 DNA: TGTGCCAGCAGCTTGGCCGTCCGGGGCGCGGCCAAAAACATTCAGTACTTC

clone size: NA
D gene: NA
J gene: TRBJ2-7
V gene: TRBV18
CDR3 protein: CASSPLREGREQYF
CDR3 DNA: TGTGCCAGCTCACCACTCAGGGAAGGTAGGGAGCAGTACTTC

clone size: NA
D gene: NA
J gene: TRBJ2-7
V gene: TRBV2
CDR3 protein: CASIFMGYEQYF
CDR3 DNA: TGTGCCAGCATTTTTATGGGCTACGAGCAGTACTTC

clone size: NA
D gene: TRBD1
J gene: TRBJ2-2
V gene: TRBV29-1
CDR3 protein: CSVGLHRGLDTGELFF
CDR3 DNA: TGCAGCGTGGGTCTTCACAGGGGGCTGGACACCGGGGAGCTGTTTTTT

clone size: few
D gene: NA
J gene: TRBJ2-3
V gene: TRBV19
CDR3 protein: CASKTDTQYF
CDR3 DNA: TGTGCCAGTAAAACAGATACGCAGTATTTT

clone size: NA
D gene: TRBD2
J gene: TRBJ2-1
V gene: TRBV23-1
CDR3 protein: CASSQTGTSNNEQFF
CDR3 DNA: TGCGCCAGCAGTCAAACCGGGACTAGCAACAATGAGCAGTTCTTC

clone size: NA
D gene: NA
J gene: TRBJ1-3
V gene: TRBV7-9
CDR3 protein: CASSPSGNTIYF
CDR3 DNA: TGTGCCAGCAGCCCCTCTGGAAACACCATATATTTT

clone size: NA
D gene: NA
J gene: TRBJ2-7
V gene: TRBV6-6
CDR3 protein: CASSQPGFAREQYF
CDR3 DNA: TGTGCCAGCAGCCAGCCGGGGTTCGCTCGCGAGCAGTACTTC

clone size: NA
D gene: NA
J gene: TRBJ2-5
V gene: TRBV7-2
CDR3 protein: CASSLSRYQETQYF
CDR3 DNA: TGTGCCAGCAGCTTATCTAGGTACCAAGAGACCCAGTACTTC

clone size: NA
D gene: NA
J gene: TRBJ2-3
V gene: TRBV11-3
CDR3 protein: CASSLTFESTDTQYF
CDR3 DNA: TGTGCCAGCAGCTTAACATTTGAGTCCACAGATACGCAGTATTTT

clone size: once
D gene: NA
J gene: TRBJ2-1
V gene: TRBV7-9
CDR3 protein: CASSLVASGEQFF
CDR3 DNA: TGTGCCAGCAGCTTAGTTGCCAGTGGGGAGCAGTTCTTC

clone size: NA
D gene: NA
J gene: TRBJ1-4
V gene: TRBV5-1
CDR3 protein: CASSFLGIPAEKLFF
CDR3 DNA: TGCGCCAGCAGCTTCCTCGGGATCCCGGCGGAAAAACTGTTTTTT

clone size: NA
D gene: TRBD2
J gene: TRBJ2-3
V gene: TRBV27
CDR3 protein: CASSLGAGGPVTQYF
CDR3 DNA: TGTGCCAGCAGTTTGGGAGCGGGAGGCCCAGTTACGCAGTATTTT

clone size: NA
D gene: TRBD2
J gene: TRBJ2-2
V gene: TRBV28
CDR3 protein: CASSFSLAVTGELFF
CDR3 DNA: TGTGCCAGCAGTTTCAGTCTAGCGGTCACCGGGGAGCTGTTTTTT

clone size: NA
D gene: NA
J gene: TRBJ1-1
V gene: TRBV5-1
CDR3 protein: CASSLPTGYPLNTEAFF
CDR3 DNA: TGCGCCAGCAGCCTCCCGACAGGATACCCCTTGAACACTGAAGCTTTCTTT

clone size: once
D gene: NA
J gene: TRBJ2-1
V gene: TRBV24-1
CDR3 protein: CATSDLSGSPSFNEQFF
CDR3 DNA: TGTGCCACCAGTGATTTAAGCGGGTCCCCCTCCTTCAATGAGCAGTTCTTC

clone size: NA
D gene: TRBD2
J gene: TRBJ2-1
V gene: TRBV4-3
CDR3 protein: CASSQALAGGSRQFF
CDR3 DNA: TGCGCCAGCAGCCAAGCGCTAGCGGGAGGGTCTAGGCAGTTCTTC

clone size: NA
D gene: NA
J gene: TRBJ1-2
V gene: TRBV7-3
CDR3 protein: CASSLNSGERHGYTF
CDR3 DNA: TGTGCCAGCAGCTTAAATTCAGGGGAAAGGCATGGCTACACCTTC

clone size: once
D gene: NA
J gene: TRBJ2-3
V gene: TRBV14
CDR3 protein: CASKIIGTDTQYF
CDR3 DNA: TGTGCCAGCAAGATCATCGGCACAGATACGCAGTATTTT

clone size: NA
D gene: NA
J gene: TRBJ1-6
V gene: TRBV19
CDR3 protein: CASSPRRTDSPLHF
CDR3 DNA: TGTGCCAGTAGCCCCCGTCGAACTGATTCACCCCTCCACTTT

clone size: NA
D gene: NA
J gene: TRBJ1-1
V gene: TRBV6-4
CDR3 protein: CASSDPWGGLQGRGEAFF
CDR3 DNA: TGTGCCAGCAGTGACCCGTGGGGTGGGCTGCAGGGTCGAGGTGAAGCTTTCTTT

clone size: NA
D gene: NA
J gene: TRBJ2-7
V gene: TRBV20-1
CDR3 protein: CSASPGLGYEQYF
CDR3 DNA: TGCAGTGCTAGTCCTGGGCTGGGCTACGAGCAGTACTTC

clone size: NA
D gene: TRBD1
J gene: TRBJ1-1
V gene: TRBV28
CDR3 protein: CASSLFTGVTEAFF
CDR3 DNA: TGTGCCAGCAGTTTATTTACAGGGGTGACTGAAGCTTTCTTT

clone size: NA
D gene: NA
J gene: TRBJ2-2
V gene: TRBV9
CDR3 protein: CASSVSAGELFF
CDR3 DNA: TGTGCCAGCAGCGTGAGCGCCGGGGAGCTGTTTTTT

clone size: NA
D gene: TRBD2
J gene: TRBJ2-5
V gene: TRBV7-2
CDR3 protein: CASSLEVTSGQETQYF
CDR3 DNA: TGTGCCAGCAGCTTAGAGGTGACTAGCGGGCAAGAGACCCAGTACTTC

clone size: NA
D gene: NA
J gene: TRBJ1-5
V gene: TRBV10-3
CDR3 protein: CAISAGTPEQPQHF
CDR3 DNA: TGTGCCATCAGTGCCGGGACGCCCGAGCAGCCCCAGCATTTT

clone size: once
D gene: NA
J gene: TRBJ1-1
V gene: TRBV5-1
CDR3 protein: CASSLLGQGLGNTEAFF
CDR3 DNA: TGCGCCAGCAGCTTGCTGGGGCAGGGTCTAGGGAACACTGAAGCTTTCTTT

clone size: NA
D gene: TRBD1
J gene: TRBJ2-7
V gene: TRBV4-2
CDR3 protein: CASSRPGTGTYEQYF
CDR3 DNA: TGTGCCAGCAGCCGTCCGGGGACAGGCACCTACGAGCAGTACTTC

clone size: NA
D gene: TRBD1
J gene: TRBJ1-3
V gene: TRBV12-3/TRBV12-4
CDR3 protein: CASRLTGVLTIYF
CDR3 DNA: TGTGCCAGCAGACTTACAGGGGTACTCACCATATATTTT

clone size: few
D gene: TRBD1
J gene: TRBJ1-5
V gene: TRBV2
CDR3 protein: CASRNRGGNQPQHF
CDR3 DNA: TGTGCCAGCAGAAACAGGGGCGGCAATCAGCCCCAGCATTTT

clone size: NA
D gene: NA
J gene: TRBJ1-6
V gene: TRBV9
CDR3 protein: CASSVYQNSPLHF
CDR3 DNA: TGTGCCAGCAGCGTATACCAAAATTCACCCCTCCACTTT